The source of this T cell receptor beta chain is a study of T cells in Graves' hyperthyroidism and ophthalmopathy. This CDR3 region has 18 residues. After removal of 1 base from V and 1 base from J, the junction contained 9 bases not matched to a gene. Germline V gene data show CDR1 as SQVTM and CDR2 as ANQGSEA. General study results and limits: Onset of ophthalmopathy came a median roughly 6.5 months after the model predicted it.

Researchers amplified the TCR beta CDR3 regions from RNA transcripts. The study used the HTBI primer set for a first-round RT-PCR of the TCR CDR3. TCRdb re-derived calls from the multiplex PCR reads in MiXCR, one entry per CDR3 protein. This sample has almost 600,000 distinct CDR3 sequences; 46% occur once, and the top ten carry about 8.3%. Notes on this clonotype: The target antigen is unknown.

Sequenced material: peripheral blood or thyroid tissue (not recorded which). The rearrangement joins TRBV29-1 to TRBJ2-2; TRBD1 matches at 10 bases. The TCR sequence derives from a woman between 18 and 30 years old with Graves' hyperthyroidism. For the CDR3, the DNA is TGCAGCGTTGAAGGGGGTAGCGGGACAGGGGAGAACACCGGGGAGCTGTTTTTT. Translating gives CSVEGGSGTGENTGELFF.